Listed below are T cell receptor beta chains from one sample, sequenced in a study of cytomegalovirus exposure and HLA in healthy donors. The assay was immunoSEQ multiplex PCR, and TCRdb's table has in-frame clones only and misses some. Of around 150,000 clones listed, roughly 80% are singletons. The specimen was PBMCs. The receptors shown here come from a female donor in good health and CMV-seronegative. Both conserved end residues are part of each CDR3. A D gene is named only where the DNA matches it firmly. Size is omitted from some rows. Given values are once, few, many or a class for expanded clones.

TRBD2	TRBJ2-1	TRBV5-1	few	CASSLKLAGANEQFF	TGCGCCAGCAGCTTGAAACTAGCGGGAGCCAATGAGCAGTTCTTC
-	TRBJ1-1	TRBV2	-	CASMKERNTEAFF	TGTGCCAGCATGAAGGAGAGGAACACTGAAGCTTTCTTT
TRBD2	TRBJ2-1	TRBV2	-	CASRGTSGSSYNEQFF	TGTGCCAGCAGGGGGACTAGCGGTAGCTCCTACAATGAGCAGTTCTTC
TRBD2	TRBJ2-5	TRBV6-5	few	CASSYAAGGRETQYF	TGTGCCAGCAGTTACGCAGCGGGGGGTCGGGAGACCCAGTACTTC
TRBD1	TRBJ2-1	TRBV7-6	-	CASSSGTDPYNEQFF	TGTGCCAGCAGCTCCGGGACAGACCCCTACAATGAGCAGTTCTTC
-	TRBJ2-2	TRBV4-1	-	CASSQERWPGTGELFF	TGCGCCAGCAGCCAAGAGAGGTGGCCGGGGACCGGGGAGCTGTTTTTT
TRBD2	TRBJ2-5	TRBV5-4	-	CASSLAVTSESETQYF	TGTGCCAGCAGCTTGGCCGTGACTAGCGAATCAGAGACCCAGTACTTC
-	TRBJ2-5	TRBV5-1	-	CASSLGAGRETQYF	TGCGCCAGCAGCTTGGGGGCAGGGAGGGAGACCCAGTACTTC
TRBD2	TRBJ2-1	TRBV27	-	CASSFGGSVYNEQFF	TGTGCCAGCAGTTTTGGCGGGAGCGTCTACAATGAGCAGTTCTTC
TRBD2	TRBJ2-1	TRBV7-6	-	CASSMGGGLARESIYNEQFF	TGTGCCAGCAGCATGGGCGGGGGACTAGCGAGGGAGTCTATCTACAATGAGCAGTTCTTC
TRBD1	TRBJ1-1	TRBV5-1	few	CASSLGTGINTEAFF	TGCGCCAGCAGCTTGGGGACAGGGATCAACACTGAAGCTTTCTTT
-	TRBJ2-7	TRBV7-8	few	CASSFPGRDLYEQYF	TGTGCCAGCAGCTTCCCAGGGCGCGACCTCTACGAGCAGTACTTC
-	TRBJ2-7	TRBV6-6	few	CASSYSSRLDSEQYF	TGTGCCAGCAGTTACTCAAGCAGGTTGGATAGCGAGCAGTACTTC
-	TRBJ2-7	TRBV6-6	-	CASSEQGQSSYEQYF	TGTGCCAGCAGCGAACAGGGCCAGAGCTCCTACGAGCAGTACTTC
-	TRBJ2-3	TRBV7-6	-	CASSSQGGPDTQYF	TGTGCCAGCAGCTCACAGGGTGGCCCAGATACGCAGTATTTT
-	TRBJ2-7	TRBV9	-	CASSVGGRSYEQYF	TGTGCCAGCAGCGTGGGGGGAAGGTCCTACGAGCAGTACTTC
-	TRBJ2-7	TRBV9	-	CASSVVGGTSTYEQYF	TGTGCCAGCAGCGTAGTCGGGGGAACCAGCACCTACGAGCAGTACTTC
-	TRBJ1-2	TRBV13	-	CASSFGGDYGYTF	TGTGCCAGCAGTTTTGGGGGGGACTATGGCTACACCTTC
-	TRBJ1-1	TRBV7-3	-	CASSRQGSNTEAFF	TGTGCCAGCAGCCGACAAGGAAGTAACACTGAAGCTTTCTTT
TRBD1	TRBJ2-7	TRBV5-1	-	CASSLALQGQGFYEQYF	TGCGCCAGCAGCTTGGCACTACAGGGACAGGGGTTTTACGAGCAGTACTTC
-	TRBJ2-3	TRBV5-1	-	CASSRVSSTDTQYF	TGCGCCAGCAGCCGAGTCTCGAGCACAGATACGCAGTATTTT
TRBD1	TRBJ1-1	TRBV30	-	CAWSRQGGYVAEAFF	TGTGCCTGGAGTAGACAGGGAGGTTATGTCGCTGAAGCTTTCTTT
TRBD2	TRBJ2-1	TRBV7-9	-	CASSPGGAGGRKYNEQFF	TGTGCCAGCAGCCCGGGTGGGGCGGGAGGTAGAAAGTACAATGAGCAGTTCTTC
TRBD2	TRBJ2-1	TRBV9	-	CASSPGLAEYNEQFF	TGTGCCAGCAGCCCGGGACTAGCGGAGTACAATGAGCAGTTCTTC
-	TRBJ2-7	TRBV6-1	-	CASRASGTHPGYF	TGTGCCAGCAGAGCATCCGGGACACACCCGGGGTACTTC
TRBD1	TRBJ2-7	TRBV19	-	CASTARLGQGAASSYEQYF	TGTGCCAGTACCGCCCGTCTCGGACAGGGGGCCGCCAGCTCCTACGAGCAGTACTTC
TRBD1	TRBJ1-1	TRBV27	-	CASRDRGRVTEAFF	TGTGCCAGCAGGGACAGGGGGCGGGTCACTGAAGCTTTCTTT
-	TRBJ1-1	TRBV21-1	-	CASSNPRNTEAFF	TGTGCCAGCAGCAACCCCCGGAACACTGAAGCTTTCTTT
-	TRBJ2-7	TRBV29-1	-	CSVSRDIYYEQYF	TGCAGCGTTTCAAGAGACATCTACTACGAGCAGTACTTC
TRBD1	TRBJ1-1	TRBV18	once	CASSPLAGGGNTEAFF	TGTGCCAGCTCACCATTGGCAGGGGGAGGGAACACTGAAGCTTTCTTT
TRBD2	TRBJ2-5	TRBV7-2	few	CASRVPGLAGGTQYF	TGTGCCAGCAGAGTGCCGGGACTAGCGGGAGGAACCCAGTACTTC
TRBD1	TRBJ1-2	TRBV19	-	CASSHRQGGGYGYTF	TGTGCCAGTAGTCATCGACAGGGGGGAGGCTATGGCTACACCTTC
TRBD1	TRBJ2-3	TRBV5-1	-	CASSLEITGGDTQYF	TGCGCCAGCAGCTTGGAAATAACAGGGGGCGATACGCAGTATTTT
-	TRBJ1-1	TRBV19	-	CASRERTEAFF	TGTGCCAGTAGAGAGCGAACTGAAGCTTTCTTT
-	TRBJ2-2	TRBV27	-	CASSLGAMDTGELFF	TGTGCCAGCAGCCTGGGGGCGATGGACACCGGGGAGCTGTTTTTT
-	TRBJ2-4	TRBV7-2	-	CASSLDSGAKNIQYF	TGTGCCAGCAGCTTAGATAGCGGAGCCAAAAACATTCAGTACTTC
TRBD1	TRBJ1-2	TRBV5-5	-	CASSPLLQGAYGYTF	TGTGCCAGCAGCCCGCTATTACAGGGGGCGTATGGCTACACCTTC
-	TRBJ2-6	TRBV18	once	CASSPTIRTVSSGANVLTF	TGTGCCAGCTCACCGACGATAAGGACAGTCAGCTCTGGGGCCAACGTCCTGACTTTC
TRBD2	TRBJ2-1	TRBV19	-	CASSPRGIAWEGQNEQFF	TGTGCCAGTAGCCCCCGAGGGATAGCGTGGGAGGGCCAAAATGAGCAGTTCTTC
TRBD1	TRBJ2-7	TRBV11-2	few	CASSQTGTGGYEQYF	TGTGCCAGCAGCCAAACCGGGACAGGGGGCTACGAGCAGTACTTC
-	TRBJ2-5	TRBV7-2	once	CASSLRRVGETQYF	TGTGCCAGCAGCTTAAGACGGGTGGGTGAGACCCAGTACTTC
-	TRBJ2-5	TRBV6-6	-	CASSYSSLEETQYF	TGTGCCAGCAGTTACTCGAGCCTGGAAGAGACCCAGTACTTC
TRBD2	TRBJ2-3	TRBV5-1	-	CASSSAGGIDTQYF	TGCGCCAGCAGCTCCGCGGGGGGGATAGATACGCAGTATTTT
-	TRBJ2-1	TRBV7-3	few	CASSPGRASSYNEQFF	TGTGCCAGCAGCCCTGGGAGAGCAAGCTCCTACAATGAGCAGTTCTTC
-	TRBJ2-7	TRBV11-2	-	CASSLQGKGEQYF	TGTGCCAGCAGCTTACAGGGGAAGGGCGAGCAGTACTTC
TRBD1	TRBJ1-4	TRBV6-1	-	CASRENRGQGEKLFF	TGTGCCAGCAGAGAGAACAGGGGGCAGGGGGAAAAACTGTTTTTT
-	TRBJ1-4	TRBV27	-	CASSLYGRYEKLFF	TGTGCCAGCAGTTTATACGGGAGATATGAAAAACTGTTTTTT
TRBD1	TRBJ1-6	TRBV6-1	-	CASGGGTGGDSPLHF	TGTGCCTCTGGGGGCGGGACAGGGGGAGATTCACCCCTCCACTTT
TRBD1	TRBJ2-5	TRBV5-1	-	CASSYLQGQETQYF	TGCGCCAGCAGCTATTTACAGGGGCAAGAGACCCAGTACTTC
TRBD2	TRBJ2-2	TRBV7-2	-	CASSLGLAGTGELFF	TGTGCCAGCAGCTTAGGGCTAGCGGGGACCGGGGAGCTGTTTTTT
-	TRBJ1-1	TRBV7-3	few	CASSPSGDTEAFF	TGTGCCAGCAGCCCATCAGGGGACACTGAAGCTTTCTTT
TRBD1	TRBJ1-2	TRBV5-6	once	CASSSKQGANYGYTF	TGTGCCAGCAGCTCGAAACAGGGGGCGAACTATGGCTACACCTTC
TRBD2	TRBJ2-1	TRBV4-1	-	CASSHRTSFMNEQFF	TGCGCCAGCAGCCACAGGACTAGCTTCATGAATGAGCAGTTCTTC
-	TRBJ1-2	TRBV6-5	-	CASGSFAVGYTF	TGTGCCAGCGGTTCTTTTGCGGTTGGCTACACCTTC
TRBD1	TRBJ2-7	TRBV6-5	few	CASREDRAPYEQYF	TGTGCCAGCAGAGAAGACAGGGCCCCTTACGAGCAGTACTTC
-	TRBJ2-3	TRBV9	-	CASSPRGGTGTDTQYF	TGTGCCAGCAGCCCCCGAGGGGGGACAGGCACAGATACGCAGTATTTT
TRBD1	TRBJ1-4	TRBV9	-	CASSVATGLYEKLFF	TGTGCCAGCAGCGTAGCGACAGGGTTATATGAAAAACTGTTTTTT
-	TRBJ1-1	TRBV19	-	CASISRVRGTEAFF	TGTGCCAGTATATCGAGGGTCCGGGGCACTGAAGCTTTCTTT